Listed here are 31 T cell receptor beta chains from one sample, sequenced in a study of blood T cells in healthy people across ages. The second PCR ran roughly 6 to 12 cycles with a sample-barcoded 5' primer and J-beta primers. TCRdb fed the 5' RACE reads into MiXCR, producing one record per CDR3 protein. The sample records about 1.8 million distinct CDR3 sequences, around 50% being singletons. Sequenced input: blood. The receptors come from a woman aged 40 to 55 in good health.

The chain recombines TRBV28 with TRBJ2-1; possible D gene TRBD2, 5 bases. The CDR3 contains 17 residues. Germline V gives CDR1 MDHEN, CDR2 SYDVKM. V lost 3 bases and J lost 4, with 19 bases in between. This chain's CDR3 is CASSLGLTGRSYNEQFF. The CDR3 region has the DNA TGTGCCAGCAGTTTGGGTCTCACGGGGAGAAGTTACAATGAGCAGTTCTTC.

There are a few counts of this clonotype. The V and J genes are TRBV4-3 and TRBJ2-3, with 9 positions matching TRBD2. There are 16 residues in the CDR3. J was trimmed by 5 bases and V by 0 bases; bases with no gene match: 6. Germline CDR1 is LGHNA and CDR2 is YSLEER. This CDR3 is CASSQEAGGFEDTQYF. The CDR3 region has the DNA TGCGCCAGCAGCCAAGAAGCGGGGGGATTCGAAGATACGCAGTATTTT.

A few counts support this clonotype. The V call is TRBV7-2, the J call TRBJ1-5; TRBD1 is a possible D gene (6 bases). This CDR3 spans 16 amino acids. Germline CDR1 and CDR2: SGHTA and FQGNSA. The V gene lost 2 bases and the J gene lost 3 bases, with 14 bases spanning the gap. CDR3 sequence (DNA): TGTGCCAGCAGCTTATATCGTCTGGGGGCCAATCAGCCCCAGCATTTT. This sequence encodes CASSLYRLGANQPQHF. The full variable domain, with the rest looked up from reference TRBV7-2 and TRBJ1-5, is GAGVSQSPSNKVTEKGKDVELRCDPISGHTALYWYRQSLGQGLEFLIYFQGNSAPDKSGLPSDRFSAERTGGSVSTLTIQRTQQEDSAVYLCASSLYRLGANQPQHFGDGTRLSIL.

The gene calls are TRBV7-9 and TRBJ2-3; D not resolved. V lost 0 bases and J lost 3, with 13 bases in between. CDR1 SEHNR and CDR2 FQNEAQ come from the germline V gene (reference sequence). The CDR3 runs to 16 residues. The CDR3 region is CASSLALGVLTDTQYF. CDR3 bases: TGTGCCAGCAGCTTAGCGCTGGGCGTCCTAACAGATACGCAGTATTTT. Combining the CDR3 with reference TRBV7-9 and TRBJ2-3 gives the whole variable domain DTGVSQNPRHKITKRGQNVTFRCDPISEHNRLYWYRQTLGQGPEFLTYFQNEAQLEKSRLLSDRFSAERPKGSFSTLEIQRTEQGDSAMYLCASSLALGVLTDTQYFGPGTRLTVL.

The J gene is TRBJ2-1, the V gene TRBV7-2, with a possible D match to TRBD2 (7 bases). The CDR3 has 15 amino acids. V lost 3 bases and J 3 bases, leaving 12 bases between the germline ends. Germline CDR1 and CDR2: SGHTA and FQGNSA. CDR3 amino acids: CASSFRGGFYNEQFF. For the CDR3, the DNA is TGTGCCAGCAGCTTTAGGGGGGGCTTCTACAATGAGCAGTTCTTC.

J is TRBJ1-5 and V is TRBV6-1, with D possibly TRBD1 on 6 matching bases. Trimming pared 6 bases from V and 0 bases from J, leaving 18 bases between. This CDR3 spans 17 amino acids. From germline, CDR1 is MNHNS and CDR2 SASEGT. For the CDR3, the DNA is TGTGCCAGCAGCACCCCTACCAGGGGAGTTAGCAATCAGCCCCAGCATTTT. It specifies CASSTPTRGVSNQPQHF.

At least ten counts were recorded for this clonotype. This chain links TRBV29-1 with TRBJ2-7, with D possibly matching TRBD1 (6 bases). CDR3 length equals 12 residues. V was shortened by 5 bases and J by 5 bases, with 13 bases between the two germline ends. CDR1 is SQVTM and CDR2 is ANQGSEA in the germline V gene. The CDR3 DNA follows: TGCAGCGTTTCCGGGACAATTGACGAGCAGTACTTC. As protein: CSVSGTIDEQYF.

In its sample, this clonotype was seen a few times. At one end the junction does not follow the germline gene, possibly because of a read error. V gene TRBV7-2 combines with J gene TRBJ1-4, with D possibly TRBD1 on 6 matching bases. The germline CDR1 and CDR2 sequences are SGHTA and FQGNSA. CDR3 length equals 16 residues. The CDR3 reads CASSLSGGATNENLFF. CDR3 coding DNA: TGTGCCAGCAGCTTAAGTGGGGGGGCAACTAATGAAAACCTGTTTTTT.

Here the CDR3 reads CATSDFREEGTDTQYF. CDR3 bases: TGTGCCACCAGTGATTTCCGGGAAGAAGGCACAGATACGCAGTATTTT. The chain employs TRBV24-1 and TRBJ2-3, with D possibly being TRBD2 (5 bases). Germline CDR1 reads KGHDR; CDR2 reads SFDVKD. V lost 1 base, J lost 1 base, and 11 bases lay in between. The CDR3 sequence is 16 residues long.

The genes are TRBV5-1 and TRBJ2-4, with 10 bases lining up with TRBD2. The better agreement between TRBJ2-7 and the DNA end casts doubt on the J call. The CDR3 is made up of 15 amino acids. Germline assignment: CDR1 SGHRS and CDR2 YFSETQ. The CDR3 region is CASSPGSSGGYEQYF. The CDR3 DNA reads TGCGCCAGCAGCCCGGGTTCTAGCGGGGGTTACGAGCAGTACTTC.

This rearrangement joins TRBV6-2 or TRBV6-3 to TRBJ2-3; no reliable D call. This CDR3 has 15 amino acids. The germline V gene encodes CDR1 MNHEY and CDR2 SVGEGT. V lost 8 bases and J lost 2, with 17 bases in between. CDR3 sequence (DNA): TGTGCCAGCCTGCATCGGACGGGCATCACAGATACGCAGTATTTT. Translating it yields CASLHRTGITDTQYF.

The chain joins TRBV9 to TRBJ2-3; TRBD2 matches 14 bases. With V trimmed by 3 bases and J by 1 base, 7 bases remained unmatched. CDR1 and CDR2 from the germline V gene are SGDLS and YYNGEE. The CDR3 runs 18 residues. CDR3 protein: CASSGTSGGPFGTDTQYF. The DNA for the CDR3 is TGTGCCAGCAGCGGGACTAGCGGGGGGCCTTTCGGCACAGATACGCAGTATTTT.

The chain combines TRBV15 with TRBJ2-7; a possible D gene is TRBD1 (5 bases). Germline lookup yields CDR1 LNHNV and CDR2 YYDKDF (reference sequence). Between the trimmed V and J ends, which lost 0 bases and 2 bases, there was a span of 14 bases. The CDR3 covers 16 residues. CDR3 residues: CATSRDGAGLTYEQYF. The CDR3 DNA is TGTGCCACCAGCAGAGATGGGGCCGGGCTAACCTACGAGCAGTACTTC. The full variable domain, completed using reference TRBV15 and TRBJ2-7, is DAMVIQNPRYQVTQFGKPVTLSCSQTLNHNVMYWYQQKSSQAPKLLFHYYDKDFNNEADTPDNFQSRRPNTSFCFLDIRSPGLGDTAMYLCATSRDGAGLTYEQYFGPGTRLTVT.

This rearrangement joins TRBV15 to TRBJ2-2, with TRBD1 matching 8 bases. The CDR3 contains 17 residues. Germline CDR1 is LNHNV and CDR2 is YYDKDF (reference sequence). Unmatched junction bases numbered 5, after V lost 0 bases and J lost 2 bases. CDR3 protein: CATSRDRGQVNTGELFF. DNA for the CDR3: TGTGCCACCAGCAGAGATAGGGGACAGGTCAACACCGGGGAGCTGTTTTTT.

This clonotype came up a few times. The chain recombines TRBV29-1 with TRBJ2-1, with TRBD2 matching over 13 bases. This CDR3 is 15 amino acids long. Germline CDR1 reads SQVTM; CDR2 reads ANQGSEA. Trimming cost V 3 bases and J 9 bases; bases outside gene matches: 8. The CDR3 bases are TGCAGCGTTGATCTTAGGACTAGCGGGGGTCCTGAGCAGTTCTTC. Translation gives CSVDLRTSGGPEQFF.

The chain is built from TRBV7-9 and TRBJ1-2; TRBD1 aligns across 7 bases. The CDR3 contains 15 residues. Germline trimming cut 5 bases from V and 2 bases from J; bases unmatched to any gene: 8. Germline V gene sequence: CDR1 SEHNR, CDR2 FQNEAQ (reference sequence). In DNA form, the CDR3 reads TGTGCCAGCAGCCCGCAGGGGGGGCGAAACTATGGCTACACCTTC. This encodes CASSPQGGRNYGYTF.

The chain joins TRBV12-3 or TRBV12-4 to TRBJ2-1; 7 positions match TRBD1. This CDR3 contains 13 residues. The V segment lost 6 bases and the J segment 13 bases; nucleotides outside the gene matches: 12. The DNA of the CDR3 is TGTGCCAGCAGCCCTGACAGGGCGGAGACCCAGTTCTTC. This gives the protein CASSPDRAETQFF.

V and J are TRBV7-2 and TRBJ2-7; 7 positions match TRBD1. CDR1 is SGHTA and CDR2 is FQGNSA in the germline V gene. The CDR3 consists of 16 residues. Trimming removed 4 bases from V and 4 bases from J; junction bases left unmatched: 13. CDR3: CASSSNPAGDSYEQYF. Here the CDR3 DNA reads TGTGCCAGCAGCTCAAATCCTGCTGGGGACAGTTACGAGCAGTACTTC.

The chain is built from TRBV12-3 or TRBV12-4 and TRBJ2-3; TRBD2 is a possible D gene (7 bases). This CDR3 contains 15 residues. V lost 7 bases and J lost 0, with 14 bases in between. The CDR3 DNA sequence: TGTGCCAGCAATCCGGGGGGCCTGAGCACAGATACGCAGTATTTT. The encoded protein is CASNPGGLSTDTQYF.

This clonotype has more than one count but fewer than ten. The chain has TRBV20-1 and TRBJ1-5, with 8 bases identical to TRBD1. Germline V gene lookup returns CDR1 DFQATT and CDR2 SNEGSKA (reference sequence). J was trimmed by 5 bases and V by 3 bases; bases with no gene match: 3. The CDR3 contains 13 residues. Here the CDR3 DNA reads TGCAGTGCTAGTGGACAGGGTTATCAGCCCCAGCATTTT. It encodes CSASGQGYQPQHF.

The V and J genes are TRBV15 and TRBJ1-1; weak D call: TRBD1 (6 bases). V lost 5 bases and J lost 6, with 25 bases in between. Germline CDR1 is LNHNV and CDR2 is YYDKDF (reference sequence). The CDR3 spans 17 residues. This chain's CDR3 is CATSAFLQGMSSPEAFF. The CDR3 bases are TGTGCCACCAGCGCCTTTTTACAGGGCATGTCGAGTCCTGAAGCTTTCTTT. Based on the CDR3 plus reference TRBV15 and TRBJ1-1, the full variable domain is DAMVIQNPRYQVTQFGKPVTLSCSQTLNHNVMYWYQQKSSQAPKLLFHYYDKDFNNEADTPDNFQSRRPNTSFCFLDIRSPGLGDTAMYLCATSAFLQGMSSPEAFFGQGTRLTVV.

This clonotype occurred a few times. As DNA, the CDR3 is TGTGCCAGCAGTCGCACTAGCGGGCGGTTTAGCACAGATACGCAGTATTTT. This encodes CASSRTSGRFSTDTQYF. The V call is TRBV7-2, the J call TRBJ2-3, with 9 positions matching TRBD2. The CDR3 is made up of 17 amino acids. Losses at the gene ends were 6 bases for V and 0 bases for J; bases not matched to a gene: 10. Germline lookup yields CDR1 SGHTA and CDR2 FQGNSA.

CDR3: CASSDPRGAQYF. The CDR3 nucleotides are TGTGCCAGCAGCGACCCCCGGGGGGCCCAGTACTTC. The V gene is TRBV5-4, the J gene TRBJ2-7, with D maybe TRBD2 (7 bases). Germline assignment: CDR1 SGHNT and CDR2 YYREEE (reference sequence). The length of the CDR3 is 12 residues. V was pared by 4 bases and J by 10 bases, with 15 bases between.

The J gene is TRBJ2-4, the V gene TRBV4-1, with TRBD1 matching 8 bases. The J call is in doubt because the DNA end fits TRBJ2-7 better. Germline-derived CDR1 and CDR2 are MGHRA and YSYEKL. The CDR3 runs to 12 residues. Written as DNA, the CDR3 is TGCGCCAGCAGCCGCGGGACAGGCGAGCAGTACTTC. Encoded protein: CASSRGTGEQYF.

The chain couples TRBV4-3 to TRBJ2-5; weak D call: TRBD2 (6 bases). The J call is doubtful: the DNA matches TRBJ2-7 better. The CDR3 extends over 16 amino acids. Germline V CDR1 and CDR2: LGHNA, YSLEER. The CDR3 spells CASSQGGRSNPYEQYF. The CDR3 DNA follows: TGCGCCAGCAGCCAGGGGGGACGGAGTAACCCCTACGAGCAGTACTTC.

This clonotype was seen a handful of times. The chain links TRBV20-1 to TRBJ2-4; the D is unclear. V gave up 3 bases and J gave up 1 base, with 16 bases separating them. The length of the CDR3 is 16 residues. The germline V gene has CDR1 DFQATT and CDR2 SNEGSKA (reference sequence). DNA for the CDR3: TGCAGTGCTAGTGGAGCGCAGGTGCTGGCCAAAAACATTCAGTACTTC. Translated: CSASGAQVLAKNIQYF.

This clonotype was counted a few times. The CDR3 region has the DNA TGTGCCAGCAGCGCGACAGGCGGCGGGAAACTGTTTTTT. Its protein is CASSATGGGKLFF. The chain recombines TRBV13 with TRBJ1-4; weak D call: TRBD1 (6 bases). CDR3 size: 13 residues. Germline-derived CDR1 and CDR2 are PRHDT and FYEKMQ (reference sequence). Trimming pared 5 bases from V and 11 bases from J, leaving 15 bases between.

This chain links TRBV27 with TRBJ1-2; the D is unclear. Trimming left V 6 bases short and J 5 bases short, with 16 bases between. Germline V gives CDR1 MNHEY, CDR2 SMNVEV (reference sequence). There are 14 residues in the CDR3. The CDR3 coding sequence is TGTGCCAGCAGCGCTAGAGAGGGTAGTTATGGCTACACCTTC. Its protein product is CASSAREGSYGYTF.

V and J are TRBV20-1 and TRBJ2-1; TRBD2 agrees at 8 bases. J lost 2 bases, V lost 3 bases, and 3 bases had no gene match. Germline V gene lookup returns CDR1 DFQATT and CDR2 SNEGSKA (reference sequence). The CDR3 has 14 residues. In DNA, the CDR3 is TGCAGTGCTAGTCAGCGGGGGCCCTACAATGAGCAGTTCTTC. Translation: CSASQRGPYNEQFF.

The chain joins TRBV12-3 or TRBV12-4 to TRBJ1-5; D possibly corresponds to TRBD1 (5 bases). The V end lost 6 bases, the J end lost 3 bases, and 12 bases lay between the germline ends. This CDR3 is built from 14 residues. The CDR3 loop is CASRGVGNNQPQHF. The CDR3, as DNA: TGTGCCAGCAGGGGGGTGGGGAACAATCAGCCCCAGCATTTT.

This chain connects TRBV6-2 or TRBV6-3 to TRBJ2-1, with 7 positions matching TRBD1. CDR3 length: 16 residues. Germline V gene sequence: CDR1 MNHEY, CDR2 SVGEGT. The V gene end was trimmed by 6 bases and the J gene end by 1 base; junction bases not matched to a gene: 9. DNA of the CDR3: TGTGCCAGCAGAGACCTCCGACAGGGTTCCTACAATGAGCAGTTCTTC. Its protein product is CASRDLRQGSYNEQFF.